This TCR beta chain stems from a study of T cells in Graves' hyperthyroidism and ophthalmopathy. Study-wide results and caveats: Blood also carried most thyroid clonotypes expanded above 0.001. Ophthalmopathy was distinguished from stable hyperthyroidism by 13 V-J signatures.

Hyperthyroidism, newly diagnosed and lasting under 2 months, affected patients aged 18 to 65. 10 ml fresh peripheral blood yielded the PBMCs. Concerning this clonotype: What it binds is unknown.

CDR1 and CDR2 from the germline V gene are SEHNR and FQNEAQ (reference sequence). Trimming removed 1 base from V and 2 bases from J; junction bases left unmatched: 6. This CDR3 is built from 17 residues. From RNA transcripts, TCR beta CDR3 regions were amplified. Initially, a first-round RT-PCR of the TCR CDR3 employed the HTBI primer set. From the multiplex PCR reads, TCRdb called clonotypes with MiXCR, one entry per CDR3 protein. The sample has about 210,000 distinct CDR3 sequences, roughly 18% seen once. The chain joins TRBV7-9 to TRBJ2-5; 11 bases match TRBD2. This TCR derives from a man between 40 and 49 years old with Graves' hyperthyroidism. Input material: blood. CDR3 nucleotides: TGTGCCAGCAGCTTAGGGGCGACTAGCGGGGATCAAGAGACCCAGTACTTC. It specifies CASSLGATSGDQETQYF.